One sample yielded the 17 T cell receptor beta chains listed below, sequenced in a study of OX40 agonist ivuxolimab in advanced cancers. TCRdb's table, derived via immunoSEQ multiplex PCR, lists solely in-frame clones and lacks some. The table has some 67,000 clones, almost 85% seen once. This material consisted of CD4+ or CD8+ T cells sorted from blood, taken in a trial of the OX40 agonist ivuxolimab. Source of these receptors: an adult with an advanced solid tumor such as melanoma, head and neck, liver or kidney cancer.

The V and J genes are TRBV7-2 and TRBJ2-1; 9 positions agree with TRBD1. V gave up 3 bases and J gave up 9 bases; unmatched junction bases: 3. The length of the CDR3 is 13 residues. The germline CDR1 and CDR2 sequences are SGHTA and FQGNSA. The CDR3 sequence: CASSLGTGLEQFF. The CDR3, as DNA: TGTGCCAGCAGCTTGGGGACAGGGCTTGAGCAGTTCTTC.

This chain connects TRBV7-2 to TRBJ2-7; TRBD1 matches 7 bases. CDR1 and CDR2 from the germline V gene are SGHTA and FQGNSA. J was trimmed by 0 bases and V by 5 bases; bases with no gene match: 10. This CDR3 spans 16 amino acids. CDR3 sequence: CASSDREGFSSYEQYF. The CDR3 DNA sequence: TGTGCCAGCAGCGACAGGGAAGGCTTTAGCTCCTACGAGCAGTACTTC.

J is TRBJ2-7 and V is TRBV28; 8 positions agree with TRBD2. J was trimmed by 0 bases and V by 6 bases; bases with no gene match: 4. The V gene's germline CDR1 is MDHEN and CDR2 SYDVKM. This CDR3 is built from 14 residues. The CDR3 DNA sequence: TGTGCCAGCAGAACCGGGACTAGCTCCTACGAGCAGTACTTC. Translated: CASRTGTSSYEQYF.

V gene TRBV5-1 combines with J gene TRBJ2-2, with 8 bases identical to TRBD2. The V gene's germline CDR1 is SGHRS and CDR2 YFSETQ. V trimming: 4 bases; J trimming: 4 bases; junction bases outside the gene matches: 12. The CDR3 length is 17 residues. CDR3 sequence: CASSPQSGTRFTGELFF. The CDR3 bases are TGCGCCAGCAGCCCACAGTCCGGGACTAGGTTCACCGGGGAGCTGTTTTTT.

DNA of the CDR3: TGTGCCAGCTCACCACCGGGGCAGGCCGGGGGCTATGGCTACACCTTC. Its translation is CASSPPGQAGGYGYTF. The chain has TRBV18 and TRBJ1-2; a possible D gene is TRBD1 (5 bases). The V gene lost 0 bases and the J gene lost 4 bases, with 15 bases spanning the gap. The CDR3 is 16 amino acids. Germline V gene sequence: CDR1 KGHSH, CDR2 LQKENI.

Only a few counts were recorded for this clone. The DNA of the CDR3 is TGTGCCAGCAGTTTTCAGGGGCCAAGAGAAAAACTGTTTTTT. Its translation is CASSFQGPREKLFF. J is TRBJ1-4 and V is TRBV28, with TRBD1 as a possible D gene (6 bases). CDR1 and CDR2 (germline): MDHEN, SYDVKM. The germline V and J ends were trimmed by 3 bases and 8 bases, with 13 bases remaining between them. This CDR3 spans 14 amino acids.

A single count supports this clone. The gene calls are TRBV5-1 and TRBJ1-6, with D possibly TRBD1 on 6 matching bases. Germline V lookup: CDR1 SGHRS, CDR2 YFSETQ. The V gene lost 4 bases and the J gene lost 2 bases, with 10 bases spanning the gap. There are 15 residues in the CDR3. CDR3 in amino acids: CASSRTVPYNSPLHF. The CDR3, as DNA: TGCGCCAGCAGCCGGACAGTACCCTATAATTCACCCCTCCACTTT.

The rearrangement uses TRBV11-3 and TRBJ2-1; D is unclear. Trimming left V 2 bases short and J 3 bases short, with 8 bases between. CDR3 length: 14 amino acids. From germline, CDR1 is SGHNT and CDR2 YENEEA. The CDR3: CASSLNGFYNEQFF. CDR3 nucleotides: TGTGCCAGCAGCTTAAATGGTTTCTACAATGAGCAGTTCTTC.

The chain employs TRBV28 and TRBJ2-7, with a tentative D call TRBD2 (5 bases). Trimming pared 5 bases from V and 0 bases from J, leaving 11 bases between. CDR1 and CDR2 (germline): MDHEN, SYDVKM. This CDR3 has 14 residues. The CDR3 nucleotides are TGTGCCAGCAGTGAGGGAAGGGTCTCCTACGAGCAGTACTTC. This translates into CASSEGRVSYEQYF. Using reference TRBV28 and TRBJ2-7 for the parts outside the CDR3, the full variable domain is DVKVTQSSRYLVKRTGEKVFLECVQDMDHENMFWYRQDPGLGLRLIYFSYDVKMKEKGDIPEGYSVSREKKERFSLILESASTNQTSMYLCASSEGRVSYEQYFGPGTRLTVT.

This chain uses TRBV7-2 with TRBJ2-1; 8 bases match TRBD1. Germline V gene lookup returns CDR1 SGHTA and CDR2 FQGNSA. This CDR3 comprises 15 residues. The V and J ends lost 4 bases and 5 bases, in that order; junction bases with no gene match: 7. The CDR3 protein is CASSYRQGTHNEQFF. The CDR3 DNA sequence: TGTGCCAGCAGCTATCGACAGGGGACACACAATGAGCAGTTCTTC. Full variable domain (outside the CDR3, taken from reference TRBV7-2 and TRBJ2-1): GAGVSQSPSNKVTEKGKDVELRCDPISGHTALYWYRQSLGQGLEFLIYFQGNSAPDKSGLPSDRFSAERTGGSVSTLTIQRTQQEDSAVYLCASSYRQGTHNEQFFGPGTRLTVL.

V gene TRBV11-2 combines with J gene TRBJ2-7; D possibly uses TRBD1 or TRBD2 (6 bases each). The CDR3 is 15 amino acids. From germline, CDR1 is SGHAT and CDR2 FQNNGV. V lost 1 base to trimming and J lost 1 base, with 11 bases between them. CDR3 in DNA: TGTGCCAGCAGCTTAGCAAGGGGGGCGTCCTACGAGCAGTACGTC. Amino acid sequence: CASSLARGASYEQYV.

The rearrangement links TRBV6-6 to TRBJ1-1; possibly TRBD1 for D (6 bases). The CDR3 consists of 14 residues. The germline CDR1 and CDR2 sequences are MNHNY and SVGAGI (reference sequence). V was clipped by 4 bases and J by 2 bases, with 11 bases between them. CDR3 residues: CASSSYRENTEAFF. DNA for the CDR3: TGTGCCAGCAGTTCGTACAGGGAAAACACTGAAGCTTTCTTT.

The genes are TRBV7-6 and TRBJ2-1; TRBD2 matches 12 bases. Trimming took 4 bases from V and 4 from J; bases not matched to a gene: 5. The germline V gene has CDR1 SGHVS and CDR2 FNYEAQ. CDR3 length: 16 amino acids. The CDR3 sequence: CASSSGLAGLYNEQFF. The DNA for the CDR3 is TGTGCCAGCAGCTCAGGACTAGCGGGACTGTACAATGAGCAGTTCTTC.

For this clone: Mismatch with germline at one junction end may stem from a read error. The rearrangement uses TRBV27 and TRBJ1-4, with D possibly TRBD1 on 5 matching bases. This CDR3 contains 16 residues. In germline, CDR1 is MNHEY, CDR2 SMNVEV (reference sequence). CDR3 coding DNA: TGTGCCAGCAGGTTATCTCACCAGGGTAATAATGAAAAACTGTTTTTT. It codes for CASRLSHQGNNEKLFF.

V usage is TRBV4-1 and J usage is TRBJ2-2, with D unclear. CDR1 is MGHRA and CDR2 is YSYEKL in the germline V gene. There are 16 residues in the CDR3. The germline V and J ends were trimmed by 0 bases and 1 base, with 9 bases remaining between them. DNA of the CDR3: TGCGCCAGCAGCCAAGATCCCGGATGGAACACCGGGGAGCTGTTTTTT. It is translated as CASSQDPGWNTGELFF.

J is TRBJ1-2 and V is TRBV6-6; D gene uncertain. This CDR3 has 13 amino acids. V lost 6 bases and J 3 bases, leaving 11 bases between the germline ends. Germline V gene lookup returns CDR1 MNHNY and CDR2 SVGAGI (reference sequence). The CDR3 protein is CASSLFRDYGYTF. The DNA of the CDR3 is TGTGCCAGCAGCCTCTTCCGTGACTATGGCTACACCTTC.

The chain combines TRBV15 with TRBJ2-1; D is unclear. The CDR3 has 14 amino acids. The V gene lost 6 bases and the J gene lost 11 bases, with 20 bases spanning the gap. From germline, CDR1 is LNHNV and CDR2 YYDKDF (reference sequence). The DNA of the CDR3 is TGTGCCACCAGTAGGGTCCGTCTAGACCAGCAGCAGTTCTTC. This codes for CATSRVRLDQQQFF.